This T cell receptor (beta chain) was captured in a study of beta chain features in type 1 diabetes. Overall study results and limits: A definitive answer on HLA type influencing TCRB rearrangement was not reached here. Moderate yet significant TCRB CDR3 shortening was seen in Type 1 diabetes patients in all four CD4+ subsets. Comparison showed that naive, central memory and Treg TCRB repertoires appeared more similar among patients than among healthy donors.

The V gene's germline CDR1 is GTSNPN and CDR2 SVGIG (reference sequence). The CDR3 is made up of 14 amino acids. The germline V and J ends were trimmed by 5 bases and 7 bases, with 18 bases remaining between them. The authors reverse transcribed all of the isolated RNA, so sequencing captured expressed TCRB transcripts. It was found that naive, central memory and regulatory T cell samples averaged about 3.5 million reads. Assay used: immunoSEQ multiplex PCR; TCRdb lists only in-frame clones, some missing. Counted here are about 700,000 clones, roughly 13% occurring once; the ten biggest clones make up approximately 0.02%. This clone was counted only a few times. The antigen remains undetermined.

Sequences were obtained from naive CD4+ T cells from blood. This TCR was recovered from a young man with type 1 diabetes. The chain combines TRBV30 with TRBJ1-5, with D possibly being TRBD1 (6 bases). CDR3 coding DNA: TGTGCCTGGCAGGGGACAAGTCGGCACCAGCCCCAGCATTTT. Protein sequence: CAWQGTSRHQPQHF. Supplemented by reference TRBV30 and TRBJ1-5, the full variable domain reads SQTIHQWPATLVQPVGSPLSLECTVEGTSNPNLYWYRQAAGRGLQLLFYSVGIGQISSEVPQNLSASRPQDRQFILSSKKLLLSDSGFYLCAWQGTSRHQPQHFGDGTRLSIL.